This T cell receptor (beta chain) was documented in a study of cytomegalovirus exposure and HLA in healthy donors. The CDR3 is made up of 15 amino acids. J lost 5 bases, V lost 6 bases, and 12 bases had no gene match. Germline V gene lookup returns CDR1 SQVTM and CDR2 ANQGSEA. With regard to this clone: The antigen is unknown.

Points from the study as a whole: Serostatus for CMV was the only available immune exposure information. About 90% or about 30% of the time was how often most TCR beta V segments were productive, according to an earlier analysis. Among donors in an Asian-associated ancestry cluster, a later analysis reportedly found fewer N-insertions than the roughly 650-donor mean.

Use of 60 Vbeta and 13 Jbeta primers characterized the PCR. Methods used by the authors: An analysis that came later counted 70 million to 100 million unique TCR beta chains, around 10 million shared. The method was immunoSEQ multiplex PCR; TCRdb's version includes in-frame clones alone and lacks a portion of them. V and J calls and clone size are given by that table; D and trimming were obtained from the DNA. Its clone listing holds tens of thousands of clones. This receptor was taken from a female donor in good health and CMV-seronegative. The gene calls are TRBV29-1 and TRBJ2-1, with TRBD2 identical over 8 bases. Material for sequencing was PBMCs. The CDR3 is CSVRTSHLINNEQFF. The CDR3, as DNA: TGCAGCGTCAGGACTAGCCACTTAATAAACAATGAGCAGTTCTTC.